Listed below are T cell receptor beta chains from one sample, sequenced in a study of vaccination and CD4 T cells after COVID-19. These receptors' targets are unknown. TCRdb re-analysed the PCR reads in MiXCR, keeping a single row per CDR3 protein. In the table there are 15,000 to 25,000 distinct CDR3 sequences, 45% to 55% of which are singletons. Material for sequencing was CD4+ T cells from blood, cultured in vitro. These receptors were obtained from a human donor who had recovered from COVID-19. Each CDR3 is given with its conserved first and last residue. D genes are given only for firm matches. Size tells how often a clone was seen (once, few, many) or the class of an expanded clone, and some rows leave it out.

D	V	size	J	CDR3	DNA
TRBD1	TRBV6-1	.	TRBJ1-2	CASNPGQGYYGYTF	TGTGCCAGCAACCCCGGACAGGGCTACTATGGCTACACCTTC
TRBD2	TRBV2	.	TRBJ2-3	CASSGGLAGGKVDTQYF	TGTGCCAGCAGTGGAGGACTAGCGGGGGGAAAGGTAGATACGCAGTATTTT
.	TRBV7-3	.	TRBJ2-1	CASSLNQDNEQFF	TGTGCCAGCAGCTTAAATCAAGATAATGAGCAGTTCTTC
TRBD2	TRBV7-2	once	TRBJ2-5	CASSAATSGQETQYF	TGTGCCAGCAGCGCGGCGACTAGCGGACAAGAGACCCAGTACTTC
.	TRBV5-8	.	TRBJ2-3	CASSLGTRKGTDTQYF	TGTGCCAGCAGCTTGGGCACTAGGAAGGGCACAGATACGCAGTATTTT
TRBD2	TRBV27	few	TRBJ2-2	CASSLAGANTGELFF	TGTGCCAGCAGTTTAGCGGGAGCGAACACCGGGGAGCTGTTTTTT
.	TRBV4-1	.	TRBJ2-3	CASSQDSPKDTQYF	TGCGCCAGCAGCCAAGACTCCCCCAAAGATACGCAGTATTTT
TRBD1	TRBV28	.	TRBJ1-2	CASSHPTGETGYTF	TGTGCCAGCAGTCACCCGACAGGGGAGACTGGCTACACCTTC
TRBD2	TRBV28	.	TRBJ2-3	CASSLLAGYTDTQYF	TGTGCCAGCAGTTTACTAGCGGGGTACACAGATACGCAGTATTTT
.	TRBV7-2	.	TRBJ2-5	CASSAERGRETQYF	TGTGCCAGCAGCGCCGAGAGGGGCAGAGAGACCCAGTACTTC
.	TRBV11-2	.	TRBJ2-7	CASSLVTGAGYEQYF	TGTGCCAGCAGCTTAGTAACGGGGGCCGGGTACGAGCAGTACTTC
TRBD1	TRBV6-1	few	TRBJ2-2	CASRRQGAGGELFF	TGTGCCAGCAGGAGACAGGGGGCGGGCGGGGAGCTGTTTTTT
TRBD1	TRBV19	few	TRBJ1-1	CASSIDRGQVF	TGTGCCAGTAGTATCGACAGGGGGCAAGTCTTT
.	TRBV6-1	few	TRBJ1-5	CASKKRQAPNQPQHF	TGTGCCAGCAAGAAGCGACAGGCCCCCAATCAGCCCCAGCATTTT
.	TRBV11-2	.	TRBJ2-7	CASSRVGEQYF	TGTGCCAGCAGTCGGGTGGGCGAGCAGTACTTC
.	TRBV11-2	.	TRBJ2-7	CASSISGGSHSYEQYF	TGTGCCAGCAGCATATCTGGCGGGTCGCACTCCTACGAGCAGTACTTC
TRBD2	TRBV6-5	.	TRBJ2-2	CASSYWTSGTGELFF	TGTGCCAGCAGTTACTGGACTAGCGGAACCGGGGAGCTGTTTTTT
.	TRBV5-4	.	TRBJ2-5	CASSPLVQETQYF	TGTGCCAGCAGCCCCTTGGTCCAAGAGACCCAGTACTTC
TRBD2	TRBV9	.	TRBJ2-1	CASSPTSGSQYNEQFF	TGTGCCAGCAGCCCGACTAGCGGGAGTCAATACAATGAGCAGTTCTTC
.	TRBV19	few	TRBJ1-2	CASSMGQANYGYTF	TGTGCCAGTAGTATGGGGCAGGCTAACTATGGCTACACCTTC
.	TRBV12-3/TRBV12-4	.	TRBJ1-3	CASSRWGNTIYF	TGTGCCAGCTCACGATGGGGAAACACCATATATTTT
.	TRBV29-1	few	TRBJ1-2	CSVVPAGDYGYTF	TGCAGCGTTGTGCCTGCAGGCGATTATGGCTACACCTTC
TRBD1	TRBV7-9	few	TRBJ1-1	CASSPKGGSIDTEAFF	TGTGCCAGCAGCCCCAAAGGGGGCTCGATAGACACTGAAGCTTTCTTT
TRBD1	TRBV6-1	.	TRBJ2-7	CASSELWTGGYEQYF	TGTGCCAGCAGTGAACTTTGGACAGGGGGCTACGAGCAGTACTTC
.	TRBV7-9	.	TRBJ1-2	CASSLAGSNYGYTF	TGTGCCAGCAGCTTAGCAGGGTCTAACTATGGCTACACCTTC
.	TRBV28	.	TRBJ2-3	CASSRGQFFASTDTQYF	TGTGCCAGCAGTCGAGGACAGTTTTTCGCTAGCACAGATACGCAGTATTTT
TRBD1	TRBV12-3/TRBV12-4	.	TRBJ1-1	CASSFGKGGVAEAFF	TGTGCCAGCAGTTTCGGTAAAGGGGGCGTCGCTGAAGCTTTCTTT
TRBD1	TRBV6-5	.	TRBJ1-2	CASSSDPGQGNYGYTF	TGTGCCAGCAGTTCCGACCCGGGACAGGGAAACTATGGCTACACCTTC
TRBD1	TRBV12-3/TRBV12-4	.	TRBJ2-5	CASSFGDRGETQYF	TGTGCCAGCAGTTTCGGGGACAGGGGGGAGACCCAGTACTTC
.	TRBV7-2	once	TRBJ2-1	CASSLEREDEQFF	TGTGCCAGCAGCTTAGAAAGGGAGGATGAGCAGTTCTTC
.	TRBV20-1	.	TRBJ2-6	CSAGFSSGANVLTF	TGCAGTGCCGGGTTTTCCTCTGGGGCCAACGTCCTGACTTTC
TRBD2	TRBV11-1	.	TRBJ2-1	CASSYRDRGTSGTNEQFF	TGTGCCAGCAGTTACCGGGACAGGGGGACTAGCGGGACTAATGAGCAGTTCTTC
TRBD2	TRBV5-8	.	TRBJ2-3	CASSLGTSGIVDTQYF	TGTGCCAGCAGCTTAGGGACTAGCGGGATCGTAGATACGCAGTATTTT
.	TRBV19	.	TRBJ1-5	CASTPGAWSNQPQHF	TGTGCCAGTACCCCGGGGGCCTGGAGCAATCAGCCCCAGCATTTT
TRBD2	TRBV20-1	.	TRBJ2-3	CSAFPGGTQYF	TGCAGTGCTTTTCCGGGGGGTACGCAGTATTTT
.	TRBV5-4	.	TRBJ2-3	CASSLVVGGGTDTQYF	TGTGCCAGCAGCTTGGTCGTCGGGGGTGGCACAGATACGCAGTATTTT
.	TRBV15	few	TRBJ1-1	CATSRPRAMGSLEAFF	TGTGCCACCAGCAGACCGAGAGCGATGGGGTCATTAGAAGCTTTCTTT
TRBD2	TRBV7-2	.	TRBJ2-3	CASSLLGAGHTDTQYF	TGTGCCAGCAGCCTGCTAGGAGCGGGGCACACAGATACGCAGTATTTT
.	TRBV12-3/TRBV12-4	.	TRBJ1-6	CASSLDGGRNSPLHF	TGTGCCAGCAGTTTAGACGGGGGGAGGAATTCACCCCTCCACTTT
TRBD1	TRBV6-4	few	TRBJ1-5	CASRPLGTGVDQPQHF	TGTGCCAGCAGGCCATTAGGGACAGGGGTGGATCAGCCCCAGCATTTT
.	TRBV6-2/TRBV6-3	few	TRBJ2-2	CASSEGGHGNTGELFF	TGTGCCAGCAGTGAGGGGGGGCATGGGAACACCGGGGAGCTGTTTTTT
TRBD1	TRBV6-1	once	TRBJ2-5	CASRTGGMETQYF	TGTGCCAGCCGGACAGGGGGCATGGAGACCCAGTACTTC
.	TRBV21-1	.	TRBJ2-2	CASSKGVATGELFF	TGTGCCAGCAGCAAAGGAGTAGCGACCGGGGAGCTGTTTTTT
TRBD2	TRBV27	few	TRBJ2-2	CASSRGTSAYTGELFF	TGTGCCAGCAGTAGGGGGACTAGCGCCTACACCGGGGAGCTGTTTTTT
TRBD2	TRBV10-2	.	TRBJ2-2	CASSEIGSGRAGTGELFF	TGCGCCAGCAGTGAGATTGGTAGCGGGAGGGCCGGCACCGGGGAGCTGTTTTTT